This T cell receptor beta chain was identified during a study of T cell responses to AZD1222 COVID-19 vaccine (dated by TCRdb to the early 2020s). For the study in its entirety: AZD1222 recipients with second doses at about 4 weeks or about 12 weeks were pooled, because spike-specific TCR depth and breadth did not differ between schedules. Trial participants were enrolled by age into 18-55, 56-69 and 70-plus year subgroups, with roughly 150, 30 and 60 TCR-sequenced participants respectively. A total of around 240 trial participants underwent TCR sequencing, of whom 207 received two doses of AZD1222 and about 26 received two doses of the MenACWY control vaccine. Broad study findings and their caveats: Vaccine-associated CD4 TCRs spanned the whole spike protein, with dominant responses in regions 160-218 and 743-854. Most participants were white British and females outnumbered males, and the authors suggested that clonal diversity may have been underestimated. The 56-69-year group was small, and its depth increase did not reach significance, likely because of low power. Conclusions about previously exposed vaccinees are limited because only five to seven AZD1222 recipients were SARS-CoV-2 seropositive at baseline. No day 14 peak-response samples were available, so repertoires were characterized only after the peak T cell response. Epitopes outside the regions mutated in the B.1.351 and B.1.1.7 variants were reportedly recognized by nearly half of the unique spike-specific TCRs. After two AZD1222 doses, both the breadth and the depth of spike-specific TCRs were significantly higher than at day 0 and than in MenACWY recipients.

The sample's time point label is to be understood as: baseline before first vaccination. The vaccinee samples were drawn from two UK trials, COV001 and COV002, one of which was a single-blind randomized controlled phase 2/3 trial testing AZD1222 (ChAdOx1 nCoV-19) in healthy adults. For TCRbeta chain sequencing, PBMC samples were collected from trial participants at day 0 and at day 28 after the second dose. Via the germline V gene (reference sequence), CDR1 is LNHNV and CDR2 YYDKDF. The V and J ends are trimmed by 3 bases and 1 base, leaving 6 bases between them. The CDR3 starts with the cysteine, ends with the phenylalanine, and has 14 residues. The entry retains the CDR3 DNA only, 42 bases that are in frame from base 1. In its sample, this clone was seen once. Its target antigen remains unknown. No base qualities exist here, and no much larger clone lies one base off it. The CDR3 regions of human TCRbeta chains were analyzed by immunosequencing. Turning to the authors' computational methods: Repertoire TCRs were checked for matches against a reference library of SARS-CoV-2-specific TCRs that had been generated using the MIRA antigen-specificity platform. Breadth was defined as the fraction of unique TCRs that were SARS-CoV-2-associated, and depth was defined as the fraction of total T cells that were SARS-CoV-2-associated. Using the MIRA data, every spike-specific TCR was mapped to the spike region that the TCR reacted to and assigned to either a CD4 or a CD8 class. Log10-transformed breadth and depth values were compared by one-way ANOVA with Sidak's multiple comparisons tests. Drawn from immuneACCESS, this table holds only the in-frame rearrangements with V and J called that TCRdb kept. Clones are partly lost; checked studies trace under half to an unresolved V gene and leave the rest unexplained. V and J calls and clone size follow that table, whereas D and trimming were derived from the DNA. The sample contains about 120,000 clones, more than 85% of them found a single time. Around 7% of the sample goes to the ten largest clones.

Recombination connected TRBV15 to TRBJ2-2, with the D gene not confidently named. This sequence originates from an adult in good health. The sequencing here drew on peripheral blood, taken on day 0 of AZD1222 vaccination. The DNA sequence follows: TGTGCCACCAGCAGTTTGGAGAACACCGGGGAGCTGTTTTTT. This encodes CATSSLENTGELFF. With the portions outside the CDR3 filled from the reference TRBV15 and TRBJ2-2 genes, the complete variable region becomes DAMVIQNPRYQVTQFGKPVTLSCSQTLNHNVMYWYQQKSSQAPKLLFHYYDKDFNNEADTPDNFQSRRPNTSFCFLDIRSPGLGDTAMYLCATSSLENTGELFFGEGSRLTVL.